Shown below are 26 T cell receptor beta chains from a single sample sequenced in a study of shared clonotypes between healthy human individuals. Only in-frame clones appear in the TCRdb table, and some are missing; sequencing was by immunoSEQ multiplex PCR. The sample gives 2 million to 2.5 million clones, approximately 96% of which show up once; over 0.1% is in the top ten. Sequencing was carried out using naive CD4+ T cells sorted from blood. As to subset: CD45RA+ positively selected. The receptor source for this set is a man younger than 30 in good health.

The chain joins TRBV6-6 to TRBJ2-1; D perhaps matches TRBD1 (6 bases). Germline assignment: CDR1 MNHNY and CDR2 SVGAGI (reference sequence). The germline V and J ends were trimmed by 5 bases and 6 bases, with 17 bases remaining between them. The CDR3 sequence is 15 residues long. DNA of the CDR3: TGTGCCAGCAGTCCTCAGGGGAAGGGTGGCAATGAGCAGTTCTTC. Its translation: CASSPQGKGGNEQFF.

J is TRBJ2-5 and V is TRBV5-1, with 10 bases identical to TRBD2. CDR1 is SGHRS and CDR2 is YFSETQ in the germline V gene. The CDR3 extends over 18 amino acids. The ends lost 4 bases at V and 2 bases at J; junction bases unmatched: 14. The CDR3 reads CASSPGRTSGEIQETQYF. The DNA of the CDR3 is TGCGCCAGCAGCCCGGGGCGTACTAGCGGGGAAATTCAAGAGACCCAGTACTTC.

The chain joins TRBV21-1 to TRBJ1-5. TRBV21-1 is labeled a pseudogene. There are 15 residues in the CDR3. The CDR3 is CASSPAGAHNQPQHF. CDR3 sequence (DNA): TGTGCCAGCAGCCCGGCGGGGGCTCACAATCAGCCCCAGCATTTT.

This rearrangement joins TRBV10-3 to TRBJ1-4; the D is unclear. This CDR3 has 13 amino acids. The V end was cut by 1 base, the J end by 4 bases, with 4 bases between. Germline CDR1 ENHRY, CDR2 SYGVKD. The CDR3 sequence is CAISELVNEKLFF. CDR3 nucleotide sequence: TGTGCCATCAGTGAGTTGGTTAATGAAAAACTGTTTTTT.

The V and J genes are TRBV6-5 and TRBJ2-3; D unclear. Between the trimmed V and J ends, which lost 0 bases and 0 bases, there was a span of 10 bases. Germline V gives CDR1 MNHEY, CDR2 SVGAGI. The CDR3 totals 16 residues. CDR3 amino acids: CASSYSMASSTDTQYF. In DNA, the CDR3 is TGTGCCAGCAGTTACTCGATGGCTAGTAGCACAGATACGCAGTATTTT.

This chain uses TRBV4-1 with TRBJ1-3; no clear D gene. The CDR3 spans 17 residues. Between the trimmed V and J ends, which lost 0 bases and 2 bases, there was a span of 14 bases. Looked up from germline, CDR1 is MGHRA and CDR2 is YSYEKL. The CDR3 loop is CASSQDFEDPTGNTIYF. The CDR3 DNA is TGCGCCAGCAGCCAAGATTTCGAGGATCCAACTGGAAACACCATATATTTT.

The chain links TRBV27 to TRBJ2-2; tentative D call: TRBD1 (5 bases). The germline V gene encodes CDR1 MNHEY and CDR2 SMNVEV (reference sequence). With 6 bases removed from V and 5 bases from J, the gap between germline ends came to 19 bases. The CDR3 loop spans 16 amino acids. The chain's CDR3 is CASSRIRTQVTGELFF. DNA for the CDR3: TGTGCCAGCAGCCGAATCCGGACACAGGTGACCGGGGAGCTGTTTTTT.

The rearrangement uses TRBV19 and TRBJ1-2; 8 nucleotides align to TRBD1. The junction had 17 bases not matched to a gene; V was cut back by 6 bases and J by 8 bases. Germline CDR1 is LNHDA and CDR2 is SQIVND (reference sequence). This CDR3 is 16 amino acids long. In DNA form, the CDR3 reads TGTGCCAGTAGGGCCAGGGGGCGCCGAGAGTCTACCGGCTACACCTTC. Encoded protein: CASRARGRRESTGYTF.

J is TRBJ1-1 and V is TRBV2; TRBD1 matches at 9 bases. The germline CDR1 and CDR2 sequences are SNHLY and FYNNEI. V was clipped by 9 bases and J by 10 bases; unmatched bases: 9. This CDR3 region has 12 residues. The CDR3: CARGGQGLGAFF. The CDR3 DNA reads TGTGCCAGGGGGGGACAGGGTCTGGGAGCTTTCTTT.

The gene calls are TRBV5-1 and TRBJ2-2, with a weak D call TRBD1 (5 bases). The germline CDR1 and CDR2 sequences are SGHRS and YFSETQ. The V end was cut by 1 base, the J end by 3 bases, with 10 bases between. The CDR3 runs 15 residues. This CDR3 is CASSLSSGYTGELFF. Written as DNA, the CDR3 is TGCGCCAGCAGCTTGTCTTCAGGGTACACCGGGGAGCTGTTTTTT.

In the case of this clone: Other DNA sequences in this specimen translate into the identical CDR3. The V and J genes are TRBV6-1 and TRBJ2-7; D is unclear. The length of the CDR3 is 12 residues. The V gene lost 4 bases and the J gene lost 1 base, with 5 bases spanning the gap. The germline V gene encodes CDR1 MNHNS and CDR2 SASEGT. The CDR3 reads CASSVGSYEQYF. CDR3 DNA: TGTGCCAGCAGTGTTGGATCCTACGAGCAGTACTTC.

This rearrangement joins TRBV7-2 to TRBJ2-2; possibly TRBD1 for D (6 bases). V was trimmed by 0 bases and J by 9 bases, leaving 17 bases between them. The CDR3 extends over 16 amino acids. CDR1 and CDR2 (germline): SGHTA, FQGNSA. The CDR3, as DNA: TGTGCCAGCAGCTTAGCGAGGGGGAGAGTGGGCTGGGAGCTGTTTTTT. It is translated as CASSLARGRVGWELFF.

CDR3 sequence: CASSRLAGDTGELFF. CDR3 DNA sequence: TGTGCCAGCAGCCGACTAGCGGGGGACACCGGGGAGCTGTTTTTT. The V gene is TRBV5-4, the J gene TRBJ2-2; 12 nucleotides align to TRBD2. The V segment lost 4 bases and the J segment 3 bases; nucleotides outside the gene matches: 1. There are 15 residues in the CDR3. Germline assignment: CDR1 SGHNT and CDR2 YYREEE (reference sequence).

This rearrangement joins TRBV10-1 to TRBJ1-2, with D unresolved. Trimming removed 5 bases from V and 7 bases from J, with 14 bases in between. There are 13 residues in the CDR3. Germline V gene sequence: CDR1 WNHNN, CDR2 SYGVQD (reference sequence). The DNA for the CDR3 is TGCGCCAGCAGTAAAGGAGTGGCCTTTGGCTACACCTTC. Its translation is CASSKGVAFGYTF.

This chain joins TRBV5-1 and TRBJ2-7, with no clear D. In germline, CDR1 is SGHRS, CDR2 YFSETQ. Trimming pared 0 bases from V and 2 bases from J, leaving 15 bases between. The length of the CDR3 is 16 residues. The CDR3 loop reads CASSLVGTNKPYEQYF. CDR3 nucleotides: TGCGCCAGCAGCTTGGTAGGTACTAATAAGCCCTACGAGCAGTACTTC.

The J gene is TRBJ2-1, the V gene TRBV25-1; maybe TRBD1 (5 bases). CDR1 and CDR2 (germline): MGHDK, SYGVNS. Trimming shortened V by 1 base and J by 12 bases, and 10 bases separated the two germline ends. The CDR3 has 12 residues. CDR3 nucleotide sequence: TGTGCCAGCAGTGAATCCCAGGGTACGCAGTTCTTC. It is translated as CASSESQGTQFF.

This clone was seen a single time. V is TRBV29-1 and J is TRBJ2-4; D might be TRBD2 (5 bases). V shed 6 bases and J shed 0 bases, with 21 bases lying between them. There are 17 residues in the CDR3. Per the germline V gene, CDR1 is SQVTM and CDR2 is ANQGSEA. CDR3 coding DNA: TGCAGCGTCGCCCCCAATGCGGGCGATCTAGCCAAAAACATTCAGTACTTC. It encodes CSVAPNAGDLAKNIQYF.

This CDR3 reads CASSSVRTRPSGEAFF. The CDR3 DNA follows: TGTGCCAGCAGTTCTGTTCGCACTCGGCCCAGTGGTGAAGCTTTCTTT. The V and J genes are TRBV6-5 and TRBJ1-1, with D hard to call. Germline loops: CDR1 MNHEY, CDR2 SVGAGI. V was trimmed by 4 bases and J by 7 bases, leaving 22 bases between them. The CDR3 length is 16 residues.

This chain uses TRBV27 with TRBJ2-3; the D gene is possibly TRBD1 (6 bases). The V end was cut by 7 bases, the J end by 1 base, with 18 bases between. The CDR3 has 16 amino acids. Germline values: CDR1 MNHEY, CDR2 SMNVEV (reference sequence). CDR3 DNA: TGTGCCAGCAATCCCGTTAACAGGGAAGGCACAGATACGCAGTATTTT. Its protein product is CASNPVNREGTDTQYF.

The V and J genes are TRBV30 and TRBJ1-2; a weak D match, TRBD1 (5 bases). This CDR3 has 13 residues. V was cut by 3 bases and J by 5 bases, with 13 bases left in between. CDR1 and CDR2 from the germline V gene are GTSNPN and SVGIG (reference sequence). This chain's CDR3 is CAWSAGTGYGYTF. Here the CDR3 DNA reads TGTGCCTGGAGCGCCGGGACCGGGTATGGCTACACCTTC.

The chain joins TRBV4-3 to TRBJ2-2; TRBD1 matches at 10 bases. This CDR3 is 19 amino acids long. The J segment lost 0 bases and the V segment lost 4 bases, leaving 11 bases of the junction unmatched. CDR1 and CDR2 (germline): LGHNA, YSLEER. The chain's CDR3 is CASSRAIGGTGANTGELFF. In nucleotides, the CDR3 is TGCGCCAGCAGCCGCGCTATTGGGGGGACAGGGGCGAACACCGGGGAGCTGTTTTTT.

The J gene is TRBJ1-1, the V gene TRBV6-5, with D tentatively TRBD1 (6 bases). Trimming left V 6 bases short and J 5 bases short, with 19 bases between. Germline CDR1 is MNHEY and CDR2 is SVGAGI. The CDR3 is made up of 15 amino acids. The CDR3 nucleotides read TGTGCCAGCAGCCGCTCAGGACAGTTTGGGACTGAAGCTTTCTTT. Encoded protein: CASSRSGQFGTEAFF.

The genes are TRBV28 and TRBJ1-3; TRBD1 matches at 7 bases. This CDR3 comprises 19 residues. CDR1 MDHEN and CDR2 SYDVKM come from the germline V gene. The ends lost 9 bases at V and 0 bases at J; junction bases unmatched: 20. The CDR3 nucleotides are TGTGCCAGTCCCTCCCGAAGACGGACAGGCGATAACTCTGGAAACACCATATATTTT. Its protein product is CASPSRRRTGDNSGNTIYF.

J is TRBJ2-7 and V is TRBV13; no definite D call. The CDR3 is 13 residues long. Germline loops: CDR1 PRHDT, CDR2 FYEKMQ (reference sequence). The ends were cut back, 5 bases at V and 2 bases at J, with 10 bases in the middle. The CDR3 reads CASSPPEAYEQYF. Here the CDR3 DNA reads TGTGCCAGCAGCCCCCCTGAAGCCTACGAGCAGTACTTC.

This sequence joins TRBV5-6 and TRBJ2-5; TRBD2 matches 13 bases. V gave up 4 bases and J gave up 0 bases; unmatched junction bases: 9. CDR1 is SGHDT, CDR2 YYEEEE, per germline. The CDR3 runs to 18 residues. The CDR3 here is CASSLWTSGSIYQETQYF. The DNA for the CDR3 is TGTGCCAGCAGCCTTTGGACTAGCGGGAGCATTTACCAAGAGACCCAGTACTTC.

This sequence joins TRBV19 and TRBJ2-7; D not resolved. Looked up from germline, CDR1 is LNHDA and CDR2 is SQIVND (reference sequence). The CDR3 has 15 residues. Trimming took 0 bases from V and 2 from J, leaving 11 bases between them. CDR3 loop: CASSIDLAAAYEQYF. CDR3 sequence (DNA): TGTGCCAGTAGTATAGATCTGGCAGCCGCCTACGAGCAGTACTTC.